This T cell receptor beta chain was sequenced in a study of post-analysis software for immune sequencing data. This clonotype was recorded many times. No antigen is known for it. Germline V CDR1 and CDR2: SQVTM, ANQGSEA. With 7 bases clipped from V and 4 bases from J, the junction kept 1 base outside the gene matches. The CDR3 extends over 11 amino acids. Carried by the TCR beta cDNA libraries were unique molecular identifiers. Each batch of 1 to 10 million T cells produced hundreds of thousands of cDNA molecules. Via MiXCR, TCRdb re-called the PCR reads, giving one row per CDR3 protein. The sample lists about 200,000 distinct CDR3 sequences, roughly 28% seen once, with about 3.4% in the top ten. Study-level findings and limits: Patients carried five TRBV segments more frequently than controls did, and TRBV5-6, TRBV5-1 and TRBV20-1 were among them. Diversity measured as normalized Chao1 was significantly lower in multiple sclerosis patients than in controls.

The chain joins TRBV29-1 to TRBJ2-7, with 10 bases fitting TRBD2. Sequenced material: blood. This clonotype was obtained from a girl aged 2 to 17 with multiple sclerosis. The DNA for the CDR3 is TGCAGCGCGGGACTAGCGTACGAGCAGTACTTC. It specifies CSAGLAYEQYF.